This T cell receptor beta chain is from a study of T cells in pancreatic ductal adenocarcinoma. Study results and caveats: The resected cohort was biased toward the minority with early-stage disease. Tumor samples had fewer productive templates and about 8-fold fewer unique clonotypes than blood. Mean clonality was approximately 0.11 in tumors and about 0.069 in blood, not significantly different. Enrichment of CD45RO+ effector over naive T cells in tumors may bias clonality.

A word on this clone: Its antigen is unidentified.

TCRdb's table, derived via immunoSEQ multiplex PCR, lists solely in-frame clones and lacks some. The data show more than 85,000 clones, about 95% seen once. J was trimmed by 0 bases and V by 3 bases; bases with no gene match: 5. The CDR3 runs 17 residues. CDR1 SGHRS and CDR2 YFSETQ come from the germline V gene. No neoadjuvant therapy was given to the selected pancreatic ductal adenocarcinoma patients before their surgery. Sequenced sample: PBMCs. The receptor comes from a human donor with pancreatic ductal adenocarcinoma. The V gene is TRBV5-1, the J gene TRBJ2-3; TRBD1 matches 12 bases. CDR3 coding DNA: TGCGCCAGCAGCTCGGGACAGGGGGCTAGAAGCACAGATACGCAGTATTTT. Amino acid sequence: CASSSGQGARSTDTQYF.